This TCR beta chain was sequenced in a study of post-analysis software for immune sequencing data. Study information: The cohort encompassed relapsing-remitting, secondary progressive and progressive-relapsing multiple sclerosis disease courses.

Study results and caveats: In patients, roughly 5 TRBV segments were more frequent than in controls, with TRBV5-6, TRBV5-1 and TRBV20-1 among them. Those with multiple sclerosis, the patient group, showed significantly lower normalized Chao1 diversity than controls.

As to this clonotype: What it recognizes is unknown.

This CDR3 region has 13 residues. Between the trimmed V and J ends, which lost 4 bases and 4 bases, there was a span of 8 bases. CDR1 and CDR2 (germline): SGHTA, FQGNSA. Each TCR beta cDNA library carried unique molecular identifiers. TCRdb recomputed calls from the PCR reads with MiXCR, one row per CDR3 protein. This sample yields approximately 180,000 distinct CDR3 sequences, of which 25% to 35% are seen a single time; around 1.5% belongs to the top ten. The rearrangement uses TRBV7-2 and TRBJ1-5; D unclear. Sequencing was done on a sample of blood. This receptor was taken from a girl aged 10 to 17 with multiple sclerosis. The CDR3 loop reads CASSWAKNQPQHF. The CDR3, as DNA: TGTGCCAGCAGCTGGGCTAAAAATCAGCCCCAGCATTTT.